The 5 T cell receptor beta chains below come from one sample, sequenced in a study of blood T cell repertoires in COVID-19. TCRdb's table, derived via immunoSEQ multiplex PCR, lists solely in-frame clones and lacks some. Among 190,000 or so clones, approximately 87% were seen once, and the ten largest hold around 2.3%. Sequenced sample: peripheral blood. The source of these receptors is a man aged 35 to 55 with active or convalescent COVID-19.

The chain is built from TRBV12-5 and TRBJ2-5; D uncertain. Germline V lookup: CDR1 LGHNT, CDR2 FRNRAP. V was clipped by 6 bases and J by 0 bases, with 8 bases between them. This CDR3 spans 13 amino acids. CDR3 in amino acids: CASGQSNQETQYF. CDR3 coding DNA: TGTGCTAGTGGCCAATCAAACCAAGAGACCCAGTACTTC.

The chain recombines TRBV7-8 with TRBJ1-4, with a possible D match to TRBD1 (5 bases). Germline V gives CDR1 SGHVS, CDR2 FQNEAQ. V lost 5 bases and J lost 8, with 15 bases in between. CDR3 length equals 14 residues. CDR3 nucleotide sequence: TGTGCCAGCAGCCCTAGGTGGGGGGTCGAAAAACTGTTTTTT. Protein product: CASSPRWGVEKLFF.

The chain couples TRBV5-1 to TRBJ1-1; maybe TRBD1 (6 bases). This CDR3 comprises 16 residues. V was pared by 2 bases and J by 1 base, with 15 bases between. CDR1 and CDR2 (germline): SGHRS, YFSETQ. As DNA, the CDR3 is TGCGCCAGCAGCTTAACTGGGGACATCCCGAACACTGAAGCTTTCTTT. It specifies CASSLTGDIPNTEAFF.

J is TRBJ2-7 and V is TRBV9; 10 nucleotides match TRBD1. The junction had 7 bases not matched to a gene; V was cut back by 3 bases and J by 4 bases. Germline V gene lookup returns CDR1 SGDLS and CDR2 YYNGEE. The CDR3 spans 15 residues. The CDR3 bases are TGTGCCAGCAGCGAGGGGACAGGGGTGTTTTACGAGCAGTACTTC. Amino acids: CASSEGTGVFYEQYF. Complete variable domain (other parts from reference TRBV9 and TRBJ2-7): DSGVTQTPKHLITATGQRVTLRCSPRSGDLSVYWYQQSLDQGLQFLIQYYNGEERAKGNILERFSAQQFPDLHSELNLSSLELGDSALYFCASSEGTGVFYEQYFGPGTRLTVT.

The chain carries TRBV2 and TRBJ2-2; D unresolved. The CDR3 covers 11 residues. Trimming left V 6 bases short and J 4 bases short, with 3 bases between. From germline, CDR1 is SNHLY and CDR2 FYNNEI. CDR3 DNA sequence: TGTGCCAGCAGCTCCACCGGGGAGCTGTTTTTT. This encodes CASSSTGELFF. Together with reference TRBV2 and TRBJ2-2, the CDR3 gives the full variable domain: EPEVTQTPSHQVTQMGQEVILRCVPISNHLYFYWYRQILGQKVEFLVSFYNNEISEKSEIFDDQFSVERPDGSNFTLKIRSTKLEDSAMYFCASSSTGELFFGEGSRLTVL.